Below, 23 T cell receptor beta chains from the same sample are listed, as sequenced in a study of control samples from healthy donors and cancer patients. TCRdb keeps only in-frame clones here, not all; method: immunoSEQ multiplex PCR. The table shows hundreds of thousands of clones, with roughly 80% occurring only once. Material: PBMCs. The source of these receptors is an older woman with lung cancer.

This chain uses TRBV6-2 or TRBV6-3 with TRBJ1-2, with D hard to call. Germline CDR1 is MNHEY and CDR2 is SVGEGT. This CDR3 has 15 amino acids. Between the trimmed V and J ends, which lost 0 bases and 6 bases, there was a span of 14 bases. The CDR3 region has the DNA TGTGCCAGCAGTTACTCGTCCGGGCGGCGAGATGGCTACACCTTC. Protein: CASSYSSGRRDGYTF.

The count of this clone is one. This chain joins TRBV7-2 and TRBJ1-3; D unclear. The V and J ends lost 0 bases and 1 base respectively, with 4 bases between them. CDR3 length equals 14 residues. Germline CDR1 reads SGHTA; CDR2 reads FQGNSA. As DNA, the CDR3 is TGTGCCAGCAGCTTAGCCGGGTCTGGAAACACCATATATTTT. Translated: CASSLAGSGNTIYF.

The chain employs TRBV18 and TRBJ1-1, with D perhaps matching TRBD1 (5 bases). V was clipped by 0 bases and J by 3 bases, with 20 bases between them. The CDR3 length is 18 residues. The germline CDR1 and CDR2 sequences are KGHSH and LQKENI. CDR3 sequence: CASSPPLGDPDGYTEAFF. Here the CDR3 DNA reads TGTGCCAGCTCACCACCATTGGGGGACCCTGACGGTTACACTGAAGCTTTCTTT.

The rearrangement joins TRBV5-1 to TRBJ2-1, with 8 nucleotides matching TRBD1. The CDR3 runs to 15 residues. Germline values: CDR1 SGHRS, CDR2 YFSETQ. Losses at the gene ends were 4 bases for V and 2 bases for J; bases not matched to a gene: 5. The CDR3 is CASSPGGGTYNEQFF. The CDR3 DNA follows: TGCGCCAGCAGCCCAGGGGGCGGGACCTACAATGAGCAGTTCTTC.

V gene TRBV5-3 combines with J gene TRBJ2-5; D unclear. TRBV5-3 is assigned to the ORF class and has an uncertain function. The V and J ends lost 7 bases and 2 bases respectively, with 6 bases between them. The CDR3 sequence is 11 residues long. The chain's CDR3 is CARSIQETQYF. The CDR3 nucleotides are TGTGCCAGATCGATTCAAGAGACCCAGTACTTC.

This clone was observed a few times. The chain combines TRBV2 with TRBJ1-5; D is ambiguous. V lost 4 bases to trimming and J lost 0 bases, with 10 bases between them. This CDR3 spans 15 amino acids. From germline, CDR1 is SNHLY and CDR2 FYNNEI. The CDR3 region is CASSGHTNSNQPQHF. CDR3 in DNA: TGTGCCAGCAGTGGCCACACTAATAGCAATCAGCCCCAGCATTTT. Looking up the rest from reference TRBV2 and TRBJ1-5 gives the full variable domain: EPEVTQTPSHQVTQMGQEVILRCVPISNHLYFYWYRQILGQKVEFLVSFYNNEISEKSEIFDDQFSVERPDGSNFTLKIRSTKLEDSAMYFCASSGHTNSNQPQHFGDGTRLSIL.

In regard to this clone: Distinct nucleotide sequences in the sample also encode this CDR3. The rearrangement joins TRBV20-1 to TRBJ1-5; TRBD1 aligns across 10 bases. V lost 3 bases and J lost 4; bases outside the gene matches: 3. The CDR3 is made up of 14 amino acids. Per germline, CDR1 DFQATT and CDR2 SNEGSKA (reference sequence). In DNA, the CDR3 is TGCAGTGCTAGTAGGGGACAGGGGAATCAGCCCCAGCATTTT. It encodes CSASRGQGNQPQHF.

There are a few counts of this clone. Within the sample, other DNA sequences also encode this same CDR3. The chain joins TRBV9 to TRBJ2-1; no firm D call. Germline assignment: CDR1 SGDLS and CDR2 YYNGEE. CDR3 length equals 13 residues. The V end lost 0 bases, the J end lost 5 bases, and 6 bases lay between the germline ends. This CDR3 reads CASSVGLNNEQFF. DNA for the CDR3: TGTGCCAGCAGCGTAGGACTGAACAATGAGCAGTTCTTC.

The V gene is TRBV5-6, the J gene TRBJ2-5, with D unclear. The CDR3 is made up of 14 amino acids. Trimming took off 2 bases at V and 3 bases at J, with 11 bases between the two ends. Germline loops: CDR1 SGHDT, CDR2 YYEEEE. The CDR3 protein is CASSFETVEETQYF. The CDR3 DNA follows: TGTGCCAGCAGCTTTGAAACAGTGGAAGAGACCCAGTACTTC.

The rearrangement joins TRBV10-3 to TRBJ2-3; D gene unclear. The germline CDR1 and CDR2 sequences are ENHRY and SYGVKD. The V and J ends lost 0 bases and 6 bases respectively, with 10 bases between them. The CDR3 sequence is 14 residues long. In DNA form, the CDR3 reads TGTGCCATCAGTGAGTCGGCGGAATCCGATACGCAGTATTTT. The encoded protein is CAISESAESDTQYF.

This chain joins TRBV5-1 and TRBJ2-2; D not certain. CDR1 SGHRS and CDR2 YFSETQ come from the germline V gene. This CDR3 comprises 15 residues. Trimming shortened V by 0 bases and J by 0 bases, and 6 bases separated the two germline ends. Here the CDR3 DNA reads TGCGCCAGCAGCTTGGGGAATACGAACACCGGGGAGCTGTTTTTT. This gives the protein CASSLGNTNTGELFF. The complete variable domain, with remaining parts taken from reference TRBV5-1 and TRBJ2-2, reads KAGVTQTPRYLIKTRGQQVTLSCSPISGHRSVSWYQQTPGQGLQFLFEYFSETQRNKGNFPGRFSGRQFSNSRSEMNVSTLELGDSALYLCASSLGNTNTGELFFGEGSRLTVL.

The rearrangement joins TRBV19 to TRBJ2-5, with D unclear. Looked up from germline, CDR1 is LNHDA and CDR2 is SQIVND (reference sequence). V lost 0 bases, J lost 4 bases, and 6 bases lay in between. The CDR3 is made up of 13 amino acids. The CDR3 DNA reads as TGTGCCAGTAGTATAGATCGGAGAGAGACCCAGTACTTC. The encoded protein is CASSIDRRETQYF. Supplemented by reference TRBV19 and TRBJ2-5, the full variable domain reads DGGITQSPKYLFRKEGQNVTLSCEQNLNHDAMYWYRQDPGQGLRLIYYSQIVNDFQKGDIAEGYSVSREKKESFPLTVTSAQKNPTAFYLCASSIDRRETQYFGPGTRLLVL.

The chain carries TRBV6-2 or TRBV6-3 and TRBJ2-7; D is undetermined. This CDR3 region has 14 residues. Trimming took 4 bases from V and 3 from J, leaving 13 bases between them. Per the germline V gene, CDR1 is MNHEY and CDR2 is SVGEGT. The CDR3 DNA reads TGTGCCAGCAGTTCCTCAGGATTGGTCTACGAGCAGTACTTC. Translation gives CASSSSGLVYEQYF.

V and J are TRBV27 and TRBJ1-5, with 8 bases lining up with TRBD1. CDR1 is MNHEY, CDR2 SMNVEV, per germline (reference sequence). Germline trimming cut 2 bases from V and 6 bases from J; bases unmatched to any gene: 6. CDR3 size: 15 residues. CDR3 sequence (DNA): TGTGCCAGCAGTTTACAGGACAGGGTTCCTCAGCCCCAGCATTTT. Its protein is CASSLQDRVPQPQHF.

V usage is TRBV3-1 (or the pseudogene TRBV3-2) and J usage is TRBJ2-7; D possibly corresponds to TRBD2 (6 bases). CDR3 length equals 14 residues. V gave up 2 bases and J gave up 2 bases, with 10 bases separating them. CDR1 is LGHDT and CDR2 is YNNKEL in the germline V gene (reference sequence). The CDR3 is CASSQKEGPYEQYF. CDR3 DNA: TGTGCCAGCAGCCAAAAGGAGGGTCCCTACGAGCAGTACTTC.

This clone was counted once. This sequence joins TRBV27 and TRBJ1-6, with TRBD1 identical over 7 bases. The V and J ends lost 6 bases and 6 bases, in that order; junction bases with no gene match: 2. CDR3 length: 13 amino acids. Germline assignment: CDR1 MNHEY and CDR2 SMNVEV (reference sequence). The CDR3, as DNA: TGTGCCAGCAGAAGGGACAGTAATTCACCCCTCCACTTT. Amino acids: CASRRDSNSPLHF.

The chain joins TRBV5-4 to TRBJ2-7; 13 nucleotides agree with TRBD2. The V and J ends lost 4 bases and 3 bases, in that order; junction bases with no gene match: 4. Looked up from germline, CDR1 is SGHNT and CDR2 is YYREEE (reference sequence). This CDR3 is built from 15 residues. CDR3 amino acids: CASSDRTSGSYEQYF. The CDR3 coding sequence is TGTGCCAGCAGCGATCGGACTAGCGGGAGCTACGAGCAGTACTTC. The full variable domain, in which reference TRBV5-4 and TRBJ2-7 provide the parts outside the CDR3, is ETGVTQSPTHLIKTRGQQVTLRCSSQSGHNTVSWYQQALGQGPQFIFQYYREEENGRGNFPPRFSGLQFPNYSSELNVNALELDDSALYLCASSDRTSGSYEQYFGPGTRLTVT.

The V gene is TRBV28, the J gene TRBJ2-6, with 8 bases lining up with TRBD1. Looked up from germline, CDR1 is MDHEN and CDR2 is SYDVKM. This CDR3 has 13 residues. Trimming removed 4 bases from V and 19 bases from J; junction bases left unmatched: 12. CDR3 sequence reads: CASSSGQGAFPTF. The CDR3, as DNA: TGTGCCAGCAGTTCCGGACAGGGTGCCTTTCCTACTTTC.

The chain couples TRBV18 to TRBJ2-7, with TRBD1 identical over 10 bases. Trimming at V came to 3 bases and at J to 6 bases, leaving 5 bases not matched to a gene. CDR1 KGHSH and CDR2 LQKENI come from the germline V gene. This CDR3 is 14 amino acids long. The CDR3 spells CASSPSGTGAEQYF. The CDR3 DNA reads TGTGCCAGCTCACCGTCCGGGACAGGGGCCGAGCAGTACTTC.

The rearrangement uses TRBV6-2 or TRBV6-3 and TRBJ2-7; TRBD2 matches at 7 bases. V lost 2 bases to trimming and J lost 2 bases; unmatched junction nucleotides: 6. The CDR3 runs to 15 residues. The germline gives CDR1 MNHEY, CDR2 SVGEGT. This CDR3 is CASSYEGGRPYEQYF. For the CDR3, the DNA is TGTGCCAGCAGTTACGAAGGCGGGAGACCCTACGAGCAGTACTTC.

This chain connects TRBV5-1 to TRBJ2-3; 9 positions agree with TRBD1. The CDR3 is made up of 18 amino acids. Germline assignment: CDR1 SGHRS and CDR2 YFSETQ. V dropped 4 bases and J dropped 2; count of bases not matched to a gene: 14. CDR3 DNA: TGCGCCAGCAGCAAACAGGGGGCTCTACCTGGAAACACAGATACGCAGTATTTT. Protein: CASSKQGALPGNTDTQYF.

This chain links TRBV7-3 with TRBJ2-3; no clear D gene. Per germline, CDR1 SGHTA and CDR2 FQGTGA. The ends were cut back, 3 bases at V and 4 bases at J, with 5 bases in the middle. The CDR3 has 12 amino acids. The CDR3 nucleotides are TGTGCCAGCAGCTTGGGCCCAGATACGCAGTATTTT. Translating it yields CASSLGPDTQYF. Full variable domain (outside the CDR3, taken from reference TRBV7-3 and TRBJ2-3): GAGVSQTPSNKVTEKGKYVELRCDPISGHTALYWYRQSLGQGPEFLIYFQGTGAADDSGLPNDRFFAVRPEGSVSTLKIQRTERGDSAVYLCASSLGPDTQYFGPGTRLTVL.

The gene calls are TRBV9 and TRBJ2-3; 7 positions agree with TRBD2. The germline V gene encodes CDR1 SGDLS and CDR2 YYNGEE. V was clipped by 0 bases and J by 0 bases; unmatched bases: 13. This CDR3 has 19 amino acids. CDR3 region: CASSVASGERGFSTDTQYF. The CDR3 DNA sequence: TGTGCCAGCAGCGTAGCTTCGGGGGAGCGGGGATTTAGCACAGATACGCAGTATTTT.